This T cell receptor (beta chain) came from a study of cytomegalovirus exposure and HLA in healthy donors. Comments on this clone: Its specificity is not known.

Study results and caveats: Both high specificity and high sensitivity reportedly marked the classifier's diagnosis of cytomegalovirus status. There were under 200 TCR beta chains listed as cytomegalovirus-associated.

Unmatched junction bases numbered 1, after V lost 1 base and J lost 8 bases. Germline V gene data show CDR1 as SEHNR and CDR2 as FQNEAQ (reference sequence). The CDR3 length is 13 residues. Using immunoSEQ multiplex PCR, the repertoire was profiled, and TCRdb retains in-frame clones only, with some absent. Of 130,000 or so clones listed, just under 90% are singletons. Sequencing was done on a sample of PBMCs. This receptor was identified in a man aged 30-40 years in good health and CMV-seronegative. The chain recombines TRBV7-9 with TRBJ1-3, with 8 nucleotides matching TRBD1. As DNA, the CDR3 is TGTGCCAGCAGCTTAGGGGGACAGGACACCATATATTTT. This encodes CASSLGGQDTIYF.